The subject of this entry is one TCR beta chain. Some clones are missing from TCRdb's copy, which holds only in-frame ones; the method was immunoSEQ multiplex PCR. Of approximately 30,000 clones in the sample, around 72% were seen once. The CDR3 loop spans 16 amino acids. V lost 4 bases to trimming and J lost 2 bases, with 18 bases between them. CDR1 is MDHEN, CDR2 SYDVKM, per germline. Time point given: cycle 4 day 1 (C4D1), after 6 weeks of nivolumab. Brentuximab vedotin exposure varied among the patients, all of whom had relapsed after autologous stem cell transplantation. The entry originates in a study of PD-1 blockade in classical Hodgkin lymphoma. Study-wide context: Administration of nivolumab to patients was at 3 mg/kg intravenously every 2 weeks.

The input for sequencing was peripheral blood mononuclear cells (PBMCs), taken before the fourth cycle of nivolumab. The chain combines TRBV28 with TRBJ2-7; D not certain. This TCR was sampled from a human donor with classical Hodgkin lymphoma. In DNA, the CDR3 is TGTGCCAGCAGTTCTCCCTGGGTAAAGCAAACCTACGAGCAGTACTTC. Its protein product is CASSSPWVKQTYEQYF.